This is a list of T cell receptor beta chains from one sample in a study of T cell responses to AZD1222 COVID-19 vaccine. Sequenced by immunoSEQ multiplex PCR; TCRdb stores in-frame clones only, minus some. This sample has 150,000 to 200,000 clones, with about nine tenths found just once. The specimen comprised peripheral blood, sampled on day 0 of AZD1222 vaccination. Receptors originate from an adult in good health. Each CDR3 is given with its conserved first and last residue. Each record gives: D gene, J gene, clone size, V gene, CDR3 DNA, CDR3 protein. D genes are given only for firm matches. The size field is filled for only some rows; it gives once, few, many or a size class.

.,TRBJ2-5,once,TRBV2,TGTGCCAGCAGTGACCCCCGAAAAGAGGGGACCCAGTACTTC,CASSDPRKEGTQYF
.,TRBJ1-1,.,TRBV4-3,TGCGCCAGCAGCCAAGATTCGGGCACTGAAGCTTTCTTT,CASSQDSGTEAFF
.,TRBJ1-1,.,TRBV27,TGTGCCAGCAGTAAGTCGGGGACCACTGAAGCTTTCTTT,CASSKSGTTEAFF
TRBD1,TRBJ1-3,.,TRBV9,TGTGCCAGCAGCGTAGATGGGACAGGGTTCGGAAACACCATATATTTT,CASSVDGTGFGNTIYF
TRBD2,TRBJ2-5,.,TRBV7-3,TGTGCCAGCAGCGCCATTCTGGGAGGGCGTGAGACCCAGTACTTC,CASSAILGGRETQYF
TRBD1,TRBJ1-2,few,TRBV19,TGTGCCAGTAGTCCCATCCGCCCGGGACAGGGGGCCCCCCGGAGTGGCTACACCTTC,CASSPIRPGQGAPRSGYTF
.,TRBJ1-3,.,TRBV5-5,TGTGCCAGCAGACCGCAGGAGCCTGGAAACACCATATATTTT,CASRPQEPGNTIYF
.,TRBJ2-7,.,TRBV3-1/TRBV3-2,TGTGCCAGCACCCCAAGTAACACCGGAACCTACGAGCAGTACTTC,CASTPSNTGTYEQYF
.,TRBJ2-7,.,TRBV6-6,TGTGCCAGCAGTTACTCGAAAAGTTCCTACGAGCAGTACTTC,CASSYSKSSYEQYF
TRBD2,TRBJ2-7,.,TRBV5-1,TGCGCCAGCAGCTTGGTTCCTAGCGGGAGTCTCTCCTACGAGCAGTACTTC,CASSLVPSGSLSYEQYF
.,TRBJ1-1,.,TRBV4-3,TGCGCCAGCAGCCAAGGAGACAGGAGGGGCACTGAAGCTTTCTTT,CASSQGDRRGTEAFF
.,TRBJ1-1,once,TRBV2,TGTGCCAGCACGGGGGAGAGCAACACTGAAGCTTTCTTT,CASTGESNTEAFF
.,TRBJ1-1,.,TRBV12-3/TRBV12-4,TGTGCCAGCAACCAGGGCCCTGAAGCTTTCTTT,CASNQGPEAFF
.,TRBJ1-5,once,TRBV7-2,TGTGCCAGCAGCTTAGTGGGGCAGTCCCTCAGTTCGCCCCAGCATTTT,CASSLVGQSLSSPQHF
TRBD1,TRBJ1-1,.,TRBV5-5,TGTGCCAGCATCCTGACAGGGGGGAGCACTGAAGCTTTCTTT,CASILTGGSTEAFF
.,TRBJ1-5,.,TRBV18,TGTGCCAGCTCATACAGGGAAACGAGCAATCAGCCCCAGCATTTT,CASSYRETSNQPQHF
TRBD1,TRBJ2-7,.,TRBV18,TGTGCCAGCTCACCTGACAGGGGCGAGCAGTACTTC,CASSPDRGEQYF
.,TRBJ2-2,.,TRBV5-8,TGTGCCAGCAGCTTTTATTACCAGGGATCTTCCGGGGAGCTGTTTTTT,CASSFYYQGSSGELFF
TRBD1,TRBJ1-1,.,TRBV7-9,TGTGCCAGCGCGCCCTCCCCCGGGACAGCCGTTAACACTGAAGCTTTCTTT,CASAPSPGTAVNTEAFF
.,TRBJ1-1,.,TRBV4-1,TGCGCCAGCAGCCAACCCGTTACCAGGCGACCGACTGAAGCTTTCTTT,CASSQPVTRRPTEAFF
.,TRBJ1-4,.,TRBV11-2,TGTGCCAGCAGCTTATCTTCGTGGACAGTTGAAAAACTGTTTTTT,CASSLSSWTVEKLFF
.,TRBJ2-1,.,TRBV13,TGTGCCAGCAGGGGGGACACCAGCTCCTACAATGAGCAGTTCTTC,CASRGDTSSYNEQFF
.,TRBJ2-7,.,TRBV7-2,TGTGCCAGCAGCGAAACGGACAGCTCCTACGAGCAGTACTTC,CASSETDSSYEQYF
.,TRBJ2-4,once,TRBV19,TGTGCCAGTAGTATGGGGCTGCTAGCCAAAAACATTCAGTACTTC,CASSMGLLAKNIQYF
TRBD1,TRBJ1-6,.,TRBV27,TGTGCCAGCAGTTTAATAGGCGGGACAGATAATTCACCCCTCCACTTT,CASSLIGGTDNSPLHF
.,TRBJ2-3,.,TRBV19,TGTGCCAGTAAGACGTCTGCAGTCTCTAGCACAGATACGCAGTATTTT,CASKTSAVSSTDTQYF
.,TRBJ1-5,.,TRBV28,TGTGCCAGCAGGGACAGTAACAATCAGCCCCAGCATTTT,CASRDSNNQPQHF
.,TRBJ2-2,few,TRBV7-2,TGTGCCAGCAGCTTGGAAGAGGGACCCGGGGAGCTGTTTTTT,CASSLEEGPGELFF
TRBD1,TRBJ1-2,.,TRBV13,TGTGCCAGCAGCTTAGGACAGGGGGTACACCCTGGGGGCTACACCTTC,CASSLGQGVHPGGYTF
TRBD2,TRBJ2-5,.,TRBV5-4,TGTGCCAGCAGCTCGGGACTAGCGGGGGTCGAAGAGACCCAGTACTTC,CASSSGLAGVEETQYF
TRBD2,TRBJ2-2,.,TRBV28,TGTGCCACCGCGGGAGTACGCACCGGGGAGCTGTTTTTT,CATAGVRTGELFF
TRBD1,TRBJ1-1,.,TRBV30,TGTGCCTGGAGTACACAGGGGGGCCCGGGAATGAACACTGAAGCTTTCTTT,CAWSTQGGPGMNTEAFF
TRBD2,TRBJ2-1,.,TRBV5-4,TGTGCCAGCAGCTTAGGCGGGGGGTGGAATGAGCAGTTCTTC,CASSLGGGWNEQFF
.,TRBJ1-5,few,TRBV28,TGTGCCAGCAGTTTAGCTCAGGGGAGCAATCAGCCCCAGCATTTT,CASSLAQGSNQPQHF
TRBD2,TRBJ2-5,once,TRBV7-7,TGTGCTAGCAGCTTAGGTCACAAGATAGCGGGTTGGTTGGAGACCCAGTACTTC,CASSLGHKIAGWLETQYF
.,TRBJ1-3,.,TRBV3-1/TRBV3-2,TGTGCCAGCAGCCAGGCGGGTCTACTCTCTGGAAACACCATATATTTT,CASSQAGLLSGNTIYF
.,TRBJ2-7,.,TRBV5-4,TGTGCCAGCAGCTTGGGAGGGTGGGGGAGCGAGCAGTACTTC,CASSLGGWGSEQYF
.,TRBJ2-7,.,TRBV15,TGTGCCACCAGCAGCCGGGACCTCTCCTACGAGCAGTACTTC,CATSSRDLSYEQYF
.,TRBJ1-6,.,TRBV7-8,TGTGCCAGCAACTTAGGAGGTCGCGAGATTTATAATTCACCCCTCCACTTT,CASNLGGREIYNSPLHF
.,TRBJ1-5,.,TRBV11-2,TGTGCCAGCAGCTGGCGGGGGAATCAGCCCCAGCATTTT,CASSWRGNQPQHF
.,TRBJ2-2,.,TRBV30,TGTGCCTGGAGTTCAGAAGTAACCGGGGAGCTGTTTTTT,CAWSSEVTGELFF
.,TRBJ2-5,.,TRBV5-1,TGCGCCAGCGCACCACCGGGACGAGACCTCCGAGAGACCCAGTACTTC,CASAPPGRDLRETQYF